This T cell receptor beta chain is drawn from a study of blood T cell repertoires in COVID-19. This clone was counted only a few times. Profiled with immunoSEQ multiplex PCR; TCRdb holds only in-frame clones, not every one. The sample gives some 320,000 clones, approximately 89% of which show up once; 2.5% to 3% is in the top ten. The J segment lost 4 bases and the V segment lost 2 bases, leaving 5 bases of the junction unmatched. Per germline, CDR1 SGHTS and CDR2 YDEGEE. This CDR3 region has 15 residues. Input material: PBMCs or T cells enriched from blood (not recorded which). This chain uses TRBV5-8 with TRBJ2-2; TRBD2 matches 7 bases. This receptor was obtained from a woman between 45 and 65 years old who had been exposed to COVID-19. The CDR3 region is CASSFLSSGTGELFF. Here the CDR3 DNA reads TGTGCCAGCAGCTTTCTTTCTAGCGGCACCGGGGAGCTGTTTTTT.